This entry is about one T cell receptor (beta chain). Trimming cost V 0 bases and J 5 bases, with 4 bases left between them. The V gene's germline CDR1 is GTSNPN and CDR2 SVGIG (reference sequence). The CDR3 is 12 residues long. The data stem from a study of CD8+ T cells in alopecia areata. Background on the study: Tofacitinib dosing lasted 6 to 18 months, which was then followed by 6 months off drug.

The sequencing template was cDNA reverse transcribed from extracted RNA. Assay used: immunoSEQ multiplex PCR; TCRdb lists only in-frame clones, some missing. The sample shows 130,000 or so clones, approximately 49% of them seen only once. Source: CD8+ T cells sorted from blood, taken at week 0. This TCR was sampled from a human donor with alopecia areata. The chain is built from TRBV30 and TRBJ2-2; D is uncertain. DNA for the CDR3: TGTGCCTGGAGTGTATCAACCGGGGAGCTGTTTTTT. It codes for CAWSVSTGELFF.